This TCR beta chain was found in a study of cytomegalovirus exposure and HLA in healthy donors. Details on this clone: The antigen remains unidentified.

Study conclusions and caveats: It was taken for granted in presence/absence analyses that sequencing depth across donors was roughly uniform. Most TCR sequences were rare, but some public TCRs occurred in many donors. Associated with cytomegalovirus, according to the listing, were 150 to 200 TCR beta chains. The authors later linked a missense DCLRE1C variant to TCR beta V- and J-gene trimming.

This PCR relied on a set of 60 Vbeta primers and 13 Jbeta primers. Sequencing was performed with immunoSEQ multiplex PCR; in TCRdb, only in-frame clones are kept and a portion is missing. The table shows 86,000 or so clones, with roughly 77% occurring only once. The source of this sequence is a woman in her thirties or forties in good health and CMV-seropositive. The sequencing input was PBMCs.

This CDR3 reads CAWSVWRGDRGAFF. The CDR3 DNA sequence: TGTGCCTGGAGTGTATGGAGGGGCGATAGGGGAGCTTTCTTT. The chain carries TRBV30 and TRBJ1-1; possible D gene TRBD1, 5 bases. The germline V gene has CDR1 GTSNPN and CDR2 SVGIG (reference sequence). Trimming left V 0 bases short and J 10 bases short, with 18 bases between. The CDR3 runs to 14 residues.